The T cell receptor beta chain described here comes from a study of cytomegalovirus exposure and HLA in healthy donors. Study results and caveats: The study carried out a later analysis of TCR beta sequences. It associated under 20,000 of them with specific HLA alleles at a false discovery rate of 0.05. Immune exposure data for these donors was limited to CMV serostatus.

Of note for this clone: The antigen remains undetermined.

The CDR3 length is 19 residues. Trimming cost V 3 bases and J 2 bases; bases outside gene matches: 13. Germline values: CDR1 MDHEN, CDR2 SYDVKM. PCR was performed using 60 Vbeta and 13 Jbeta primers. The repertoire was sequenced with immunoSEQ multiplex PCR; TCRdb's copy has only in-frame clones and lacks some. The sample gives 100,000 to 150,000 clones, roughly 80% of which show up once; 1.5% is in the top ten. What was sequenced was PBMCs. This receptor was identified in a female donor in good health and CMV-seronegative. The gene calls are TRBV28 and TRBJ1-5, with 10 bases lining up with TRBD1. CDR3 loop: CASSFDPGTGVSRNQPQHF. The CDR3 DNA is TGTGCCAGCAGTTTCGATCCCGGGACAGGGGTTTCTCGCAATCAGCCCCAGCATTTT.